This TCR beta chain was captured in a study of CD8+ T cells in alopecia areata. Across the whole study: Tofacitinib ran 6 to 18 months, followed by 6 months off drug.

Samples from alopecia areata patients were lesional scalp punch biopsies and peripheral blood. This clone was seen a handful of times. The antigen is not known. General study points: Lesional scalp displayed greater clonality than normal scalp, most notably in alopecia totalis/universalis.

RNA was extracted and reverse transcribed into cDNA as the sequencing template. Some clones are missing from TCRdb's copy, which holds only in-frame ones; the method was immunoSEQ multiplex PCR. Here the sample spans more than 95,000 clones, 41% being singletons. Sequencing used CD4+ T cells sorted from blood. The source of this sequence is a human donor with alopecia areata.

The CDR3 DNA sequence: TGTGCCAGCAGTCAGGGGGATGAGCAGTTCTTC. This sequence encodes CASSQGDEQFF. The chain has TRBV6-1 and TRBJ2-1; the match to TRBD1 covers 7 bases. Germline-derived CDR1 and CDR2 are MNHNS and SASEGT. The CDR3 loop spans 11 amino acids. J was trimmed by 8 bases and V by 5 bases; bases with no gene match: 0.